Below, one T cell receptor beta chain is given with its context. This table comes from immunoSEQ multiplex PCR, and its TCRdb copy is limited to in-frame clones, with some not included. The table has about 70,000 clones, 94% seen once. The record originates from a study of cytomegalovirus exposure and HLA in healthy donors. From germline, CDR1 is SGHVS and CDR2 FQNEAQ. This CDR3 is built from 14 residues. The V end lost 6 bases, the J end lost 6 bases, and 15 bases lay between the germline ends. The clonotype comes from a woman in her late teens or twenties in good health and CMV-seropositive. V is TRBV7-8 and J is TRBJ2-1, with a possible D match to TRBD2 (7 bases). Sequences were obtained from PBMCs. CDR3 loop: CASRRGGGGNEQFF. The CDR3 DNA reads as TGTGCCAGCAGAAGGGGGGGCGGGGGCAATGAGCAGTTCTTC.